This T cell receptor beta chain was sequenced in a study of blood T cell repertoires in COVID-19. Study processing details: Estimation of nucleated cell counts relied on the amplification of reference gene primers. Data came from immunoSEQ multiplex PCR; TCRdb stores just in-frame clones and leaves some out. For V, J and clone size, that table is used; D and trimming come from the DNA. The sample carries under 300,000 clones, about 89% recorded once. The clonotype was recovered from a middle-aged woman who had recovered from COVID-19. Sequenced material: PBMCs or T cells enriched from blood (not recorded which).

CDR3 nucleotide sequence: TGTGCCAGCGGGAGACAGGGATATACTGAAGCTTTCTTT. As protein: CASGRQGYTEAFF. This chain joins TRBV2 and TRBJ1-1, with 7 bases identical to TRBD1. Germline CDR1 is SNHLY and CDR2 is FYNNEI. V lost 8 bases and J lost 5; bases outside the gene matches: 8. The CDR3 has 13 amino acids. The variable domain in full, completed from reference TRBV2 and TRBJ1-1, reads EPEVTQTPSHQVTQMGQEVILRCVPISNHLYFYWYRQILGQKVEFLVSFYNNEISEKSEIFDDQFSVERPDGSNFTLKIRSTKLEDSAMYFCASGRQGYTEAFFGQGTRLTVV.